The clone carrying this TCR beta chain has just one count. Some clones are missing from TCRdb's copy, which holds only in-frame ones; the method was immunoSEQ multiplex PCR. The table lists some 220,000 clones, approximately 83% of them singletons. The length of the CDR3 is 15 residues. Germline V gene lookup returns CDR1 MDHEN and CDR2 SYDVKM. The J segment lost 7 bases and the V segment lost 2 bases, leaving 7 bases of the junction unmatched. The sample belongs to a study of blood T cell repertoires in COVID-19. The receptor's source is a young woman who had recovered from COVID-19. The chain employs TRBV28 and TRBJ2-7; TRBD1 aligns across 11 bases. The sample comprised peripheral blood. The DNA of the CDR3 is TGTGCCAGCAGTTTACCCGGGACAGGGGGAGAAGAGCAGTACTTC. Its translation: CASSLPGTGGEEQYF.